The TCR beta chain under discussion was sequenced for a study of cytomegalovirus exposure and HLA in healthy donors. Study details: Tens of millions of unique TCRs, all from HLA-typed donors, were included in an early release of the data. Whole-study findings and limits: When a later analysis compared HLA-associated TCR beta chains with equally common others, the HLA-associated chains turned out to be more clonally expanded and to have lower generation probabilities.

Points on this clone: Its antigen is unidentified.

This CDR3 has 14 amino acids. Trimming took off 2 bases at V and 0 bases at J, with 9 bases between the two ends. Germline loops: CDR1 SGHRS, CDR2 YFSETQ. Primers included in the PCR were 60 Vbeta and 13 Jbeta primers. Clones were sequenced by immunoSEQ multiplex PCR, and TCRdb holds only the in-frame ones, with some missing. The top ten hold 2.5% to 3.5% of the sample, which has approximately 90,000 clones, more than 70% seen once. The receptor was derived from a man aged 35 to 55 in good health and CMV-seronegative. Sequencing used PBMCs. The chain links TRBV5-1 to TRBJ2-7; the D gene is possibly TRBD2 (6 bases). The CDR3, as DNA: TGCGCCAGCAGCTTCGTGGGGGGCTCCTACGAGCAGTACTTC. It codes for CASSFVGGSYEQYF.